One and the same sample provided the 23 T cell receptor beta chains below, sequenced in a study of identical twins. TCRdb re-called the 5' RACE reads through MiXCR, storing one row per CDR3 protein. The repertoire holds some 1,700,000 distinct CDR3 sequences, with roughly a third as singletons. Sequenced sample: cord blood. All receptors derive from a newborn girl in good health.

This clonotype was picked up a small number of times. CDR3 sequence (DNA): TGCAGTGCTAGACCCTCAGGCGGGGAGAACACCGGGGAGCTGTTTTTT. Translating it yields CSARPSGGENTGELFF. The chain joins TRBV20-1 to TRBJ2-2, with D perhaps TRBD2 (6 bases). Looked up from germline, CDR1 is DFQATT and CDR2 is SNEGSKA (reference sequence). The CDR3 sequence is 16 residues long. V was shortened by 2 bases and J by 1 base, with 14 bases between the two germline ends.

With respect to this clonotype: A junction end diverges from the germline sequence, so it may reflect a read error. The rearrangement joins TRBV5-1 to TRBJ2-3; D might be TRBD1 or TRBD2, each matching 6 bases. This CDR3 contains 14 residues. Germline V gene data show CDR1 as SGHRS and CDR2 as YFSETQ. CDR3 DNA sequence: TGCGCCAGCAGCTTGGAGGGGAGGACAGATACGCGGTATTTT. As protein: CASSLEGRTDTRYF.

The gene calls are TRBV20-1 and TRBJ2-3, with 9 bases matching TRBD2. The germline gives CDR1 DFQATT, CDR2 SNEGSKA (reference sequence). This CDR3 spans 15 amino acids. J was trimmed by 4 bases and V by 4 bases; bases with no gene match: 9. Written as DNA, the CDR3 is TGCAGTGCTACCCGGGCTAGCGGGATAGCAGATACGCAGTATTTT. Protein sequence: CSATRASGIADTQYF.

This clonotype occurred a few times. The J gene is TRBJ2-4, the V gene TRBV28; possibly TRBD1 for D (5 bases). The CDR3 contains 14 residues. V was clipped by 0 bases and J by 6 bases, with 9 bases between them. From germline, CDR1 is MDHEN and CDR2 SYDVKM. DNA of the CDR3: TGTGCCAGCAGTTTATGGGGGCAGGGAAACATTCAGTACTTC. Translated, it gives CASSLWGQGNIQYF.

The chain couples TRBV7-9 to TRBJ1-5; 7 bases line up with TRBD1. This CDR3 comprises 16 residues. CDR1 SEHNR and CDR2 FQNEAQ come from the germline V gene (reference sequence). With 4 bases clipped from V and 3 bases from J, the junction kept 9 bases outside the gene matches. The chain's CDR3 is CASSSTQTGFNQPQHF. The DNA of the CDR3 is TGTGCCAGCAGCTCAACCCAGACAGGGTTCAATCAGCCCCAGCATTTT.

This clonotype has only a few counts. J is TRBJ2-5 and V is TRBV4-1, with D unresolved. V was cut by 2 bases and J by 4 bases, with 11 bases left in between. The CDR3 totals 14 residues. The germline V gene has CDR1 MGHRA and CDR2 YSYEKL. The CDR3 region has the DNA TGCGCCAGCAGCCAACTTAGGGTGGGAGAGACCCAGTACTTC. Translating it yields CASSQLRVGETQYF.

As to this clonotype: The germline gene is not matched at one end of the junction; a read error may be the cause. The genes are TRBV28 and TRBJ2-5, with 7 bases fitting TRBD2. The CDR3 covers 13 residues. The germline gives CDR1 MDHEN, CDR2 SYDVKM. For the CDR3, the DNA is TGTGCCAGTAGTTTGCCGTCTAGCGGCGGGCAGTACTTC. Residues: CASSLPSSGGQYF.

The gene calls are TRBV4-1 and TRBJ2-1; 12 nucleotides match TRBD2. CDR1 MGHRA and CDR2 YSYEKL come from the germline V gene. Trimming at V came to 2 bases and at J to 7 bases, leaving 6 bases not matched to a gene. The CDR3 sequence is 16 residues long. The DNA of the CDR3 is TGCGCCAGCAGCCAAAGACTAGCGGGAGTTGGGAATGAGCAGTTCTTC. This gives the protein CASSQRLAGVGNEQFF.

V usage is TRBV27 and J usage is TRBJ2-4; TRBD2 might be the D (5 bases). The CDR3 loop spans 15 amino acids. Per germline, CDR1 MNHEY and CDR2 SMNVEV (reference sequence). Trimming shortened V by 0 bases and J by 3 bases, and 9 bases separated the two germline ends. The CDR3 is CASSLSAAGKNIQYF. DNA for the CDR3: TGTGCCAGCAGTTTATCCGCGGCGGGCAAAAACATTCAGTACTTC.

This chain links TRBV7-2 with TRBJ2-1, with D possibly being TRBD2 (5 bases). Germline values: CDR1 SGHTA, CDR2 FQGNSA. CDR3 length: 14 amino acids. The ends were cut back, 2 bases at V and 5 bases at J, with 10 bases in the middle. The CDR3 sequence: CASSLYGVHNEQFF. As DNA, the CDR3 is TGTGCCAGCAGCTTATACGGGGTCCACAATGAGCAGTTCTTC.

In DNA, the CDR3 is TGTGCCAGCAGCCAGGGTGGGACGATTACATACGAGCAGTACTTC. Its protein is CASSQGGTITYEQYF. This chain links TRBV3-1 with TRBJ2-7; D tentatively reads TRBD1 or TRBD2 (5 bases each). This CDR3 region has 15 residues. CDR1 LGHDT and CDR2 YNNKEL come from the germline V gene (reference sequence). The ends were cut back, 3 bases at V and 4 bases at J, with 16 bases in the middle.

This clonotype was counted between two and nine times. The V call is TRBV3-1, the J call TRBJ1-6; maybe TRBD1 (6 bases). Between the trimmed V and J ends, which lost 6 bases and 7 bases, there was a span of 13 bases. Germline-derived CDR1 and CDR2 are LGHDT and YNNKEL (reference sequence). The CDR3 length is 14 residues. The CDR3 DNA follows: TGTGCCAGCAGACTCAGGCAGGGGAATTCACCCCTCCACTTT. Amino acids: CASRLRQGNSPLHF.

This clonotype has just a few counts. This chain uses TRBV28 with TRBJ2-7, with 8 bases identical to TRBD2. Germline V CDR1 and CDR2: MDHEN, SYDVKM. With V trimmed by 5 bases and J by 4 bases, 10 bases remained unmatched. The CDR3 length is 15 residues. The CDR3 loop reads CASSPIAGPIYEQYF. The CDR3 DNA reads TGTGCCAGCAGTCCGATAGCGGGACCTATTTACGAGCAGTACTTC. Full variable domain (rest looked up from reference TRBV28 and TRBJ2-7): DVKVTQSSRYLVKRTGEKVFLECVQDMDHENMFWYRQDPGLGLRLIYFSYDVKMKEKGDIPEGYSVSREKKERFSLILESASTNQTSMYLCASSPIAGPIYEQYFGPGTRLTVT.

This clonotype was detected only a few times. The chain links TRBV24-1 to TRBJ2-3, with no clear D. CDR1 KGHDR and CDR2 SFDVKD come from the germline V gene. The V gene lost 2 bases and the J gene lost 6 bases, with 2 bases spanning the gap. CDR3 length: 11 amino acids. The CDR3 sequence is CATSDWDTQYF. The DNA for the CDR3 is TGTGCCACCAGTGATTGGGATACGCAGTATTTT.

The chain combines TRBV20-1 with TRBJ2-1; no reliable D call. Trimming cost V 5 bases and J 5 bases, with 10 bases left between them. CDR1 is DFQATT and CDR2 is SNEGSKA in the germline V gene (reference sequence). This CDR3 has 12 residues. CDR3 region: CSASTRHNEQFF. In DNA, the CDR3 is TGCAGTGCTTCGACTCGTCACAATGAGCAGTTCTTC.

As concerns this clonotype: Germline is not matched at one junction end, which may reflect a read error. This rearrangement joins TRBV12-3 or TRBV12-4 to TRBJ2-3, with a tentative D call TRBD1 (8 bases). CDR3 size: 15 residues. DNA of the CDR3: TGTGCCAGCAGTTGGACAGGGAGGGGCGCAGATATGCAGTATTTT. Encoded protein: CASSWTGRGADMQYF.

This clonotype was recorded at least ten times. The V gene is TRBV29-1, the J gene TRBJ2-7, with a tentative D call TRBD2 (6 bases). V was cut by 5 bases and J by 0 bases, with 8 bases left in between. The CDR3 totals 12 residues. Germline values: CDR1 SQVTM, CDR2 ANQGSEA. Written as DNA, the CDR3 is TGCAGCGTTCCGGGACTCTCCTACGAGCAGTACTTC. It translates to CSVPGLSYEQYF.

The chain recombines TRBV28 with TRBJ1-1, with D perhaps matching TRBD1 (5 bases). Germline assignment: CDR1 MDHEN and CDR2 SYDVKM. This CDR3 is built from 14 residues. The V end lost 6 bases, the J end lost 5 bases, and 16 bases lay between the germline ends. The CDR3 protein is CASSPGGSRTEAFF. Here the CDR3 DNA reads TGTGCCAGCAGCCCCGGGGGGAGTAGGACTGAAGCTTTCTTT.

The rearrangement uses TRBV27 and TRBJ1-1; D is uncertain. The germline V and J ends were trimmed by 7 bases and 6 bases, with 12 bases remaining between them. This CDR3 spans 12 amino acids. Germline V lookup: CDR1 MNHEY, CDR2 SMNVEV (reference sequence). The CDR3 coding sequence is TGTGCCAGCACCCAAGGGTACGCTGAAGCTTTCTTT. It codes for CASTQGYAEAFF.

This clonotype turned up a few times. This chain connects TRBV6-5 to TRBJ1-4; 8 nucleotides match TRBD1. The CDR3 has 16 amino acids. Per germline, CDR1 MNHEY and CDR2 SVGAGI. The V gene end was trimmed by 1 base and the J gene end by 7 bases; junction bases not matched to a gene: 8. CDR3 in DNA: TGTGCCAGCAGTTACTTCCCCGGGACAGGCGGTGAAAAACTGTTTTTT. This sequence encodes CASSYFPGTGGEKLFF.

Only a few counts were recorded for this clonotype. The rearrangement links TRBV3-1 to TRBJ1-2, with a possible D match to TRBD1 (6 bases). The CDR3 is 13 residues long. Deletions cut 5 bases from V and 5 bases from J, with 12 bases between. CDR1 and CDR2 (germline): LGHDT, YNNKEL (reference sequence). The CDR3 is CASSYREKYGYTF. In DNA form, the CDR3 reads TGTGCCAGCAGCTACAGGGAAAAGTATGGCTACACCTTC.

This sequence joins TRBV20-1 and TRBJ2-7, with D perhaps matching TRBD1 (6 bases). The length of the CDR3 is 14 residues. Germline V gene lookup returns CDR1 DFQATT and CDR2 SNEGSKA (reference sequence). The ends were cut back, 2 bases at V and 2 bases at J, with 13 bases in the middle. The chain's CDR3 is CSARPNREPYEQYF. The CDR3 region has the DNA TGCAGTGCTAGACCGAACAGGGAACCCTACGAGCAGTACTTC.

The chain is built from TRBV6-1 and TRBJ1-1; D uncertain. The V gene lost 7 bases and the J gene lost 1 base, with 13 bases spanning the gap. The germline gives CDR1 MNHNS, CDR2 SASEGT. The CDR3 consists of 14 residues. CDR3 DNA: TGTGCCAGCATTGAGCACACCCGGAACACTGAAGCTTTCTTT. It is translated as CASIEHTRNTEAFF.